This T cell receptor beta chain was captured in a study of blood T cell repertoires in COVID-19. Study at large: From the United States, Italy and Spain came samples of acute and convalescent COVID-19. Sources were T cells, B-cell-depleted T cells, or PBMCs; the material itself was cDNA or gDNA.

CDR3 length equals 15 residues. V was clipped by 2 bases and J by 2 bases, with 13 bases between them. Germline CDR1 is SGDLS and CDR2 is YYNGEE. Original handling: For nucleated cells, counts were estimated from reference gene primer amplification. Repertoires were generated with immunoSEQ multiplex PCR, while TCRdb's copy carries only in-frame clones and drops some. V and J calls and clone size are given by that table; D and trimming were obtained from the DNA. The sample yields some 220,000 clones, 70% to 90% seen once. J is TRBJ2-5 and V is TRBV9; tentative D call: TRBD2 (6 bases). The receptor was derived from a woman aged 18-29 years who had recovered from COVID-19. Sequencing used peripheral blood. CDR3 DNA sequence: TGTGCCAGCAGCGTTGATGGAGGGAATCAAGAGACCCAGTACTTC. Translated: CASSVDGGNQETQYF.